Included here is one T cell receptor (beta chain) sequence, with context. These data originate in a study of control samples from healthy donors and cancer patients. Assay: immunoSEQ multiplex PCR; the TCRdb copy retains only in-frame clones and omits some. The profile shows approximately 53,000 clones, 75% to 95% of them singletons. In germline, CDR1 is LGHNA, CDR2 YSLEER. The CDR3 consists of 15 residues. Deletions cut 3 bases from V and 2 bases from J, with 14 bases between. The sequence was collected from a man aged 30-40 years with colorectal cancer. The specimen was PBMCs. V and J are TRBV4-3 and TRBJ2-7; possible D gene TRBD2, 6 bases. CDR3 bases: TGCGCCAGCAGCCAGGACTACCCGCAACCCTACGAGCAGTACTTC. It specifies CASSQDYPQPYEQYF.